One and the same sample provided the 20 T cell receptor beta chains below, sequenced in a study of early T cells in non-severe SARS-CoV-2 infection. From the 5' RACE reads, TCRdb called clonotypes with MiXCR, one entry per CDR3 protein. There are just under 30,000 distinct CDR3 sequences in the sample; about 5.5% occur only once, and about 10% lies in the top ten. What was sequenced was whole blood. These receptors were obtained from an adult who was a healthcare worker with PCR-confirmed SARS-CoV-2 infection or an uninfected control (not recorded which).

This clonotype was found many times. The rearrangement links TRBV19 to TRBJ2-7; D unclear. Germline assignment: CDR1 LNHDA and CDR2 SQIVND (reference sequence). CDR3 length equals 16 residues. The V gene lost 3 bases and the J gene lost 3 bases, with 18 bases spanning the gap. The CDR3: CASSIPGQHGYYEQYF. The DNA for the CDR3 is TGTGCCAGTAGTATCCCGGGTCAGCATGGGTACTACGAGCAGTACTTC.

The J gene is TRBJ1-2, the V gene TRBV4-3, with 12 nucleotides matching TRBD1. Germline assignment: CDR1 LGHNA and CDR2 YSLEER. This CDR3 comprises 17 residues. With V trimmed by 4 bases and J by 4 bases, 10 bases remained unmatched. The CDR3 nucleotides read TGCGCCAGCAGCCGCGCCGGGACAGGGGGCGCGGCCTATGGCTACACCTTC. As protein: CASSRAGTGGAAYGYTF.

The table lists this clonotype with many counts. The chain recombines TRBV7-2 with TRBJ1-5, with D maybe TRBD1 (5 bases). Germline V gives CDR1 SGHTA, CDR2 FQGNSA. This CDR3 contains 13 residues. V was cut by 7 bases and J by 2 bases, with 9 bases left in between. The CDR3 DNA reads as TGTGCCAGCAATCAGGGACGCAATCAGCCCCAGCATTTT. Translating it yields CASNQGRNQPQHF.

This clonotype was seen repeatedly, ten times or more. The J gene is TRBJ2-6, the V gene TRBV5-4; 10 bases match TRBD1. The CDR3 sequence is 18 residues long. Trimming at V came to 4 bases and at J to 0 bases, leaving 7 bases not matched to a gene. Germline V gene data show CDR1 as SGHNT and CDR2 as YYREEE (reference sequence). CDR3 bases: TGTGCCAGCAGCGGATGGACAGGGGGTAACTCTGGGGCCAACGTCCTGACTTTC. Translation gives CASSGWTGGNSGANVLTF.

This clonotype was counted a few times. The chain combines TRBV6-5 with TRBJ2-4; a possible D gene is TRBD1 (5 bases). The CDR3 length is 17 residues. Germline CDR1 is MNHEY and CDR2 is SVGAGI. The germline V and J ends were trimmed by 0 bases and 5 bases, with 17 bases remaining between them. The CDR3 DNA is TGTGCCAGCAGTTACTCACTGACAGCATGGGGTCAAAACATTCAGTACTTC. Translating gives CASSYSLTAWGQNIQYF.

This clonotype was counted at least ten times. The rearrangement uses TRBV29-1 and TRBJ2-3; D is possibly TRBD2 (5 bases). This CDR3 region has 11 residues. Germline V gene lookup returns CDR1 SQVTM and CDR2 ANQGSEA. The V end lost 3 bases, the J end lost 8 bases, and 9 bases lay between the germline ends. The CDR3 loop reads CSVDGSGTQYF. The DNA of the CDR3 is TGCAGCGTTGATGGGAGCGGTACGCAGTATTTT.

This clonotype was observed at least ten times. The CDR3 sequence is CSARPGQPGNTIYF. CDR3 DNA sequence: TGCAGTGCTAGGCCGGGACAGCCTGGAAACACCATATATTTT. The rearrangement links TRBV20-1 to TRBJ1-3, with TRBD1 identical over 7 bases. Trimming removed 3 bases from V and 2 bases from J; junction bases left unmatched: 4. Germline assignment: CDR1 DFQATT and CDR2 SNEGSKA (reference sequence). The CDR3 length is 14 residues.

In this sample, this clonotype turned up many times. The chain combines TRBV7-2 with TRBJ2-3; TRBD2 matches 11 bases. Looked up from germline, CDR1 is SGHTA and CDR2 is FQGNSA. V trimming: 4 bases; J trimming: 3 bases; junction bases outside the gene matches: 9. The CDR3 covers 17 residues. The CDR3 bases are TGTGCCAGCAGCTATACACTACTAGCGGGGGAAACAGATACGCAGTATTTT. It yields the protein CASSYTLLAGETDTQYF.

This clonotype was seen ten or more times. The chain links TRBV5-1 to TRBJ2-1, with 9 bases aligning to TRBD1. Germline assignment: CDR1 SGHRS and CDR2 YFSETQ. J lost 4 bases, V lost 5 bases, and 4 bases had no gene match. The CDR3 runs to 14 residues. CDR3 sequence (DNA): TGCGCCAGCAGGGGGGACAGGGCGTACAATGAGCAGTTCTTC. Its protein is CASRGDRAYNEQFF.

In this sample, this clonotype turned up many times. The chain joins TRBV11-2 to TRBJ1-1; D is possibly TRBD1 (6 bases). The germline gives CDR1 SGHAT, CDR2 FQNNGV. The CDR3 totals 13 residues. The V gene lost 5 bases and the J gene lost 1 base, with 8 bases spanning the gap. CDR3 loop: CASSKTGNTEAFF. In nucleotides, the CDR3 is TGTGCCAGCAGCAAGACAGGGAACACTGAAGCTTTCTTT. The whole variable domain, remainder taken from reference TRBV11-2 and TRBJ1-1, is EAGVAQSPRYKIIEKRQSVAFWCNPISGHATLYWYQQILGQGPKLLIQFQNNGVVDDSQLPKDRFSAERLKGVDSTLKIQPAKLEDSAVYLCASSKTGNTEAFFGQGTRLTVV.

This clonotype showed up many times. The chain carries TRBV29-1 and TRBJ2-2; D might be TRBD2 (5 bases). V was cut by 3 bases and J by 0 bases, with 14 bases left in between. Germline V gives CDR1 SQVTM, CDR2 ANQGSEA. The CDR3 is 16 amino acids. Here the CDR3 DNA reads TGCAGCGTTGACTATGGCTCGGGGACGAACACCGGGGAGCTGTTTTTT. Amino acid sequence: CSVDYGSGTNTGELFF.

The sample holds a few counts of this clonotype. The gene calls are TRBV7-9 and TRBJ1-4; the D is unclear. This CDR3 is 15 amino acids long. V was trimmed by 1 base and J by 8 bases, leaving 14 bases between them. Germline CDR1 is SEHNR and CDR2 is FQNEAQ (reference sequence). The CDR3 loop is CASSLGGTQVEKLFF. The CDR3, as DNA: TGTGCCAGCAGCTTAGGTGGCACCCAGGTGGAAAAACTGTTTTTT.

The table lists this clonotype with many counts. The chain carries TRBV6-5 and TRBJ2-7; 12 nucleotides match TRBD2. CDR3 length equals 16 residues. V lost 0 bases and J lost 6; bases outside the gene matches: 6. CDR1 and CDR2 from the germline V gene are MNHEY and SVGAGI. CDR3 nucleotide sequence: TGTGCCAGCAGTTACTCGGAAACTAGCGGGAGGAGCGAGCAGTACTTC. Translated, it gives CASSYSETSGRSEQYF.

The chain employs TRBV25-1 and TRBJ2-2, with D maybe TRBD1 (5 bases). Germline CDR1 is MGHDK and CDR2 is SYGVNS. Between the trimmed V and J ends, which lost 3 bases and 4 bases, there was a span of 12 bases. CDR3 length equals 15 residues. The CDR3 DNA reads as TGTGCCAGCAGTGATCTTACTCAGGGCACCGGGGAGCTGTTTTTT. Translating it yields CASSDLTQGTGELFF.

At least ten counts were recorded for this clonotype. The chain has TRBV5-1 and TRBJ1-1, with 7 positions matching TRBD1. The germline V gene encodes CDR1 SGHRS and CDR2 YFSETQ. This CDR3 contains 15 residues. V shed 4 bases, J shed 1 base, and the junction held 7 bases outside the gene matches. The CDR3: CASSPTDRANTEAFF. The CDR3, as DNA: TGCGCCAGCAGCCCCACCGACAGGGCGAACACTGAAGCTTTCTTT. The whole variable domain, remainder taken from reference TRBV5-1 and TRBJ1-1, is KAGVTQTPRYLIKTRGQQVTLSCSPISGHRSVSWYQQTPGQGLQFLFEYFSETQRNKGNFPGRFSGRQFSNSRSEMNVSTLELGDSALYLCASSPTDRANTEAFFGQGTRLTVV.

This clonotype was picked up many times. The gene calls are TRBV20-1 and TRBJ2-5; 9 positions match TRBD2. Germline V lookup: CDR1 DFQATT, CDR2 SNEGSKA (reference sequence). This CDR3 is 15 amino acids long. V was pared by 3 bases and J by 9 bases, with 14 bases of the junction left unmatched. CDR3 amino acids: CSASPGLATSSAQYF. CDR3 coding DNA: TGCAGTGCTAGCCCGGGACTAGCCACATCCTCAGCCCAGTACTTC.

Many counts were recorded for this clonotype. The gene calls are TRBV12-3 or TRBV12-4 and TRBJ2-7; TRBD1 matches 7 bases. The CDR3 consists of 15 residues. The V segment lost 5 bases and the J segment 0 bases; nucleotides outside the gene matches: 7. CDR3 loop: CASSARQGPSYEQYF. The DNA of the CDR3 is TGTGCCAGCAGTGCCCGACAGGGTCCCTCCTACGAGCAGTACTTC.

The rearrangement uses TRBV5-1 and TRBJ2-5; 11 bases fit TRBD2. CDR1 is SGHRS and CDR2 is YFSETQ in the germline V gene. Trimming at V came to 4 bases and at J to 4 bases, leaving 6 bases not matched to a gene. There are 15 residues in the CDR3. In DNA, the CDR3 is TGCGCCAGCAGCGAGACTAGCGGGGAGGGAGAGACCCAGTACTTC. It encodes CASSETSGEGETQYF.

This clonotype was seen ten or more times. V usage is TRBV30 and J usage is TRBJ1-2; possibly TRBD1 for D (6 bases). The germline V and J ends were trimmed by 8 bases and 4 bases, with 14 bases remaining between them. The germline V gene has CDR1 GTSNPN and CDR2 SVGIG (reference sequence). This CDR3 region has 12 residues. CDR3 region: CAAPQGIYGYTF. The CDR3 region has the DNA TGTGCCGCGCCCCAGGGGATCTATGGCTACACCTTC.

This clonotype was observed at least ten times. The CDR3 here is CATSDNRNYGYTF. The CDR3 region has the DNA TGTGCCACCAGTGATAACCGGAACTATGGCTACACCTTC. The chain combines TRBV24-1 with TRBJ1-2; D not resolved. This CDR3 comprises 13 residues. Trimming took off 3 bases at V and 2 bases at J, with 6 bases between the two ends. CDR1 and CDR2 from the germline V gene are KGHDR and SFDVKD.